This T cell receptor beta chain was identified in a study of cytomegalovirus exposure and HLA in healthy donors. Libraries were prepared by immunoSEQ multiplex PCR; TCRdb keeps only in-frame clonotypes and omits some of them. The data hold about 150,000 clones, with approximately 82% observed a single time. Trimming shortened V by 4 bases and J by 3 bases, and 17 bases separated the two germline ends. CDR1 and CDR2 from the germline V gene are SGHNT and YYREEE (reference sequence). The CDR3 is made up of 15 amino acids. Sequenced input: PBMCs. This TCR was sampled from a young man in good health and CMV-seropositive. V and J are TRBV5-4 and TRBJ2-7; tentative D call: TRBD2 (6 bases). This CDR3 reads CASSRGLTLGYEQYF. CDR3 bases: TGTGCCAGCAGCCGGGGACTTACCCTGGGCTACGAGCAGTACTTC.